These T cell receptor beta chains were read from a single sample in a study of control samples from healthy donors and cancer patients. The assay was immunoSEQ multiplex PCR, and TCRdb's table has in-frame clones only and misses some. This sample has 55,000 to 85,000 clones, with about nine tenths found just once. Sequences were obtained from PBMCs. These receptors all come from a man aged 60 to 75 with lung cancer. CDR3s include the opening cysteine and the closing phenylalanine or tryptophan. Fields, in order: V gene, J gene, D gene, CDR3 protein. D genes are given only for firm matches.

TRBV13,TRBJ1-4,TRBD1,CASSLGQGREKLFF
TRBV6-1,TRBJ1-4,-,CASSEVAGAGEKLFF
TRBV25-1,TRBJ2-5,TRBD2,CASSDFRTGGETQYF
TRBV6-6,TRBJ1-5,TRBD1,CASSRVGPGQGNQPQHF
TRBV18,TRBJ1-1,-,CASSKQGGGAEAFF
TRBV3-1/TRBV3-2,TRBJ2-1,-,CASSQASTNEQFF
TRBV5-1,TRBJ1-1,-,CASSLTGENTEAFF
TRBV30,TRBJ2-6,TRBD1,CAWSVTGAGANVLTF
TRBV7-2,TRBJ1-5,-,CASSYRGGDQPQHF
TRBV14,TRBJ1-1,-,CASSQDSPSVLNTEAFF
TRBV9,TRBJ2-2,TRBD2,CASSKKKGLAGAGELFF
TRBV5-4,TRBJ2-7,TRBD2,CASSLALSGAYEQYF
TRBV19,TRBJ1-5,TRBD1,CASTDRGFYQPQHF
TRBV6-6,TRBJ2-7,-,CASSPTGPSSYEQYF